The 7 T cell receptor beta chains listed next were all sequenced from one sample in a study of control samples from healthy donors and cancer patients. Generated by immunoSEQ multiplex PCR, the TCRdb table keeps only in-frame clones and is missing some. The sample contains about 180,000 clones, approximately 92% of which appear only once. Sequencing was done on a sample of blood. Source of these receptors: a man aged 25 to 40 in good health.

CDR3 in DNA: TGTGCCACCAGTGATTCCCAGGGGAGTCAGCCCCAGCATTTT. It codes for CATSDSQGSQPQHF. The rearrangement links TRBV24-1 to TRBJ1-5; weak D call: TRBD1 (6 bases). CDR1 and CDR2 from the germline V gene are KGHDR and SFDVKD. The CDR3 length is 14 residues. V shed 2 bases and J shed 6 bases, with 10 bases lying between them.

This clone was found once. The V gene is TRBV30, the J gene TRBJ1-1; 8 bases align to TRBD1. V lost 3 bases, J lost 2 bases, and 5 bases stayed unmatched. Germline loops: CDR1 GTSNPN, CDR2 SVGIG (reference sequence). The CDR3 runs 14 residues. CDR3 DNA: TGTGCCTGGAGCGCAACAGGGGGTAACACTGAAGCTTTCTTT. Translated, it gives CAWSATGGNTEAFF.

The rearrangement uses TRBV5-4 and TRBJ2-7; 12 positions agree with TRBD2. The CDR3 contains 16 residues. V shed 4 bases and J 3 bases; nucleotides not matched to a gene: 8. Germline lookup yields CDR1 SGHNT and CDR2 YYREEE (reference sequence). Written as DNA, the CDR3 is TGTGCCAGCAGCCCGGAACTAGCGGGAGGTGTCTACGAGCAGTACTTC. Translation: CASSPELAGGVYEQYF.

The V gene is TRBV9, the J gene TRBJ2-7; TRBD2 might be the D (7 bases). CDR3 length equals 15 residues. V lost 4 bases, J lost 6 bases, and 20 bases lay in between. Looked up from germline, CDR1 is SGDLS and CDR2 is YYNGEE. Here the CDR3 reads CASSPSGTRGSEQYF. In nucleotides, the CDR3 is TGTGCCAGCAGCCCAAGCGGGACGAGGGGGAGCGAGCAGTACTTC.

This chain connects TRBV7-9 to TRBJ1-3, with TRBD1 identical over 7 bases. The CDR3 runs 18 residues. V trimming: 4 bases; J trimming: 4 bases; junction bases outside the gene matches: 16. Germline-derived CDR1 and CDR2 are SEHNR and FQNEAQ (reference sequence). In DNA form, the CDR3 reads TGTGCCAGCAGCTCCCAAGCTAACAGGGGAAACCAAGGAAACACCATATATTTT. The encoded protein is CASSSQANRGNQGNTIYF.

The chain has TRBV28 and TRBJ1-2; D gene uncertain. The CDR3 runs to 12 residues. Germline V gene data show CDR1 as MDHEN and CDR2 as SYDVKM. V lost 2 bases and J lost 4, with 5 bases in between. DNA of the CDR3: TGTGCCAGCAGTTTAGGCGTCTATGGCTACACCTTC. It specifies CASSLGVYGYTF.

The rearrangement joins TRBV28 to TRBJ1-5; 8 bases fit TRBD1. V was clipped by 6 bases and J by 5 bases; unmatched bases: 9. The CDR3 contains 15 residues. CDR1 and CDR2 from the germline V gene are MDHEN and SYDVKM. CDR3 residues: CASRTGAGADQPQHF. The CDR3 nucleotides read TGTGCCAGCAGGACAGGGGCCGGGGCTGATCAGCCCCAGCATTTT.